Presented here are 10 T cell receptor beta chains from one specimen sequenced in a study of blood T cell repertoires in COVID-19. TCRdb's table, derived via immunoSEQ multiplex PCR, lists solely in-frame clones and lacks some. The sample yields 80,000 to 95,000 clones, around three quarters seen once. The material sequenced was peripheral blood. Receptor source: a woman aged 50 to 65 with acute or convalescent COVID-19.

V and J are TRBV30 and TRBJ1-1; 7 nucleotides line up with TRBD1. CDR3 length equals 13 residues. CDR1 and CDR2 from the germline V gene are GTSNPN and SVGIG (reference sequence). With V trimmed by 6 bases and J by 8 bases, 12 bases remained unmatched. CDR3 loop: CACWRTGHTEAFF. In nucleotides, the CDR3 is TGTGCCTGTTGGCGGACAGGCCATACCGAAGCTTTCTTT.

The chain recombines TRBV6-1 with TRBJ1-1, with D perhaps TRBD1 (6 bases). CDR1 and CDR2 (germline): MNHNS, SASEGT. CDR3 length equals 17 residues. The V and J ends lost 4 bases and 0 bases respectively, with 18 bases between them. The CDR3, as DNA: TGTGCCAGCAGTGGAAGAAGTTGGGGGACACTGAACACTGAAGCTTTCTTT. It specifies CASSGRSWGTLNTEAFF.

The chain employs TRBV9 and TRBJ1-2; D gene ambiguous. This CDR3 region has 13 residues. The V end was cut by 0 bases, the J end by 1 base, with 4 bases between. The germline gives CDR1 SGDLS, CDR2 YYNGEE. CDR3 coding DNA: TGTGCCAGCAGCGTAGGGAGTAACTATGGCTACACCTTC. Translated: CASSVGSNYGYTF.

The CDR3 here is CASSLRDRDYTF. The DNA of the CDR3 is TGCGCCAGCAGCCTTCGGGACAGGGACTACACCTTC. The chain links TRBV4-1 to TRBJ1-2, with 9 bases aligning to TRBD1. V gave up 4 bases and J gave up 10 bases; unmatched junction bases: 4. Germline values: CDR1 MGHRA, CDR2 YSYEKL. The CDR3 is 12 amino acids.

The rearrangement joins TRBV7-6 to TRBJ2-2, with D tentatively TRBD1 (5 bases). V shed 1 base and J shed 3 bases, with 9 bases lying between them. The CDR3 spans 15 residues. Per germline, CDR1 SGHVS and CDR2 FNYEAQ. CDR3 DNA sequence: TGTGCCAGCAGCTTAGTTACAGGTGACACCGGGGAGCTGTTTTTT. Protein product: CASSLVTGDTGELFF.

The chain is built from TRBV2 and TRBJ2-5; TRBD2 is a possible D gene (5 bases). Germline CDR1 SNHLY, CDR2 FYNNEI. The CDR3 has 15 amino acids. V dropped 1 base and J dropped 4 bases, with 13 bases sitting between them. CDR3 DNA sequence: TGTGCCAGCAGTGAAGGGTTTACTAGGCGAGAGACCCAGTACTTC. It is translated as CASSEGFTRRETQYF.

The chain is built from TRBV11-1 and TRBJ2-3; D is uncertain. There are 12 residues in the CDR3. V lost 5 bases and J lost 5, with 8 bases in between. From germline, CDR1 is SGHAT and CDR2 FQDESV (reference sequence). The CDR3 reads CASSDTGDTQYF. The DNA for the CDR3 is TGTGCCAGCAGCGACACCGGAGATACGCAGTATTTT.

The V call is TRBV9, the J call TRBJ2-7; 7 bases fit TRBD1. Looked up from germline, CDR1 is SGDLS and CDR2 is YYNGEE. This CDR3 is 14 amino acids long. J was trimmed by 3 bases and V by 4 bases; bases with no gene match: 7. As DNA, the CDR3 is TGTGCCAGCAGCCCCCGGGACAGACTCTACGAGCAGTACTTC. Protein product: CASSPRDRLYEQYF.

The CDR3 DNA reads as TGTGCCAGCACTTTAGGGGGGAACACCGGGGAGCTGTTTTTT. The encoded protein is CASTLGGNTGELFF. The chain uses TRBV5-4 and TRBJ2-2; possibly TRBD1 for D (6 bases). From germline, CDR1 is SGHNT and CDR2 YYREEE (reference sequence). The CDR3 loop spans 14 amino acids. The V gene lost 6 bases and the J gene lost 1 base, with 10 bases spanning the gap.

The chain has TRBV27 and TRBJ2-1, with D perhaps TRBD1 (5 bases). Germline values: CDR1 MNHEY, CDR2 SMNVEV (reference sequence). V was cut by 3 bases and J by 6 bases, with 9 bases left in between. CDR3 size: 13 residues. The CDR3 DNA reads as TGTGCCAGCAGTTTGGGGCCCGTCAATGAGCAGTTCTTC. Its protein product is CASSLGPVNEQFF.